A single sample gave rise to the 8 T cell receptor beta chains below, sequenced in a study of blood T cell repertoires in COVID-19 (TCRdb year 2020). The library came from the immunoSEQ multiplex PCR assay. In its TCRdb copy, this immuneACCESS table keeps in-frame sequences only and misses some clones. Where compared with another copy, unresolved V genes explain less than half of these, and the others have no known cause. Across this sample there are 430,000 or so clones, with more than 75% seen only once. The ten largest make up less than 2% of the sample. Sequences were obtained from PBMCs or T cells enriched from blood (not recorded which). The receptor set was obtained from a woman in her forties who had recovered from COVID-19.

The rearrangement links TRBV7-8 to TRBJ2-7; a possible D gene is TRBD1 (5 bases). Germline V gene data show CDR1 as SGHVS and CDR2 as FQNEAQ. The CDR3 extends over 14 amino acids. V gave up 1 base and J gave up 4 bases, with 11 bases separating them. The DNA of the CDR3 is TGTGCCAGCAGCTTAGGGGGCCGACCTTACGAGCAGTACTTC. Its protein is CASSLGGRPYEQYF.

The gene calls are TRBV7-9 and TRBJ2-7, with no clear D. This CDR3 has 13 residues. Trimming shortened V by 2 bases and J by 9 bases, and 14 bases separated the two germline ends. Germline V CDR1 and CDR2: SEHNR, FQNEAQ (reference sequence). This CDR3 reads CASSLSASSGQYF. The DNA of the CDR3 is TGTGCCAGCAGCTTATCCGCCTCTTCCGGGCAGTACTTC.

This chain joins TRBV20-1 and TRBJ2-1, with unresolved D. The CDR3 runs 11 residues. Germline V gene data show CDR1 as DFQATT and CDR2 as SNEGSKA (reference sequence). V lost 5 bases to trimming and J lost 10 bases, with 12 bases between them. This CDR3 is CSADESEEQFF. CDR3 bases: TGCAGTGCTGACGAAAGCGAGGAGCAGTTCTTC.

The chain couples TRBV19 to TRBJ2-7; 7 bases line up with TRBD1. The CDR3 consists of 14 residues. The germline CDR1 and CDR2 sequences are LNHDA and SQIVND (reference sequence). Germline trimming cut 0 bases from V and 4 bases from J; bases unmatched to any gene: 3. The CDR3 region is CASSIEDRVYEQYF. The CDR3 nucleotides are TGTGCCAGTAGTATAGAAGACAGGGTGTACGAGCAGTACTTC.

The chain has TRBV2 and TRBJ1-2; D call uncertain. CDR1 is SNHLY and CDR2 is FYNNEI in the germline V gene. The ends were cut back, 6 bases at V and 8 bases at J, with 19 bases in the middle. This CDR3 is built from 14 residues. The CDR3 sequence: CASSLTWEGRGYTF. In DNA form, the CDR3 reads TGTGCCAGCAGCCTCACTTGGGAGGGTCGCGGCTACACCTTC.

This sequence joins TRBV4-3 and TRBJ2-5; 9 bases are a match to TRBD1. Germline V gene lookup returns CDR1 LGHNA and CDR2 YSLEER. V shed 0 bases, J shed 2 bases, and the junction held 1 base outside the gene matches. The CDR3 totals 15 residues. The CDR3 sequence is CASSQEGTGQETQYF. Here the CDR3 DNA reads TGCGCCAGCAGCCAAGAAGGGACAGGGCAAGAGACCCAGTACTTC.

CDR3 amino acids: CASSSPAGGEEKLFF. The CDR3 DNA reads as TGTGCCAGCAGTTCTCCCGCAGGGGGCGAGGAAAAACTGTTTTTT. The rearrangement links TRBV6-5 to TRBJ1-4, with 8 bases aligning to TRBD1. V dropped 4 bases and J dropped 8; count of bases not matched to a gene: 9. CDR1 and CDR2 from the germline V gene are MNHEY and SVGAGI. CDR3 length: 15 amino acids.

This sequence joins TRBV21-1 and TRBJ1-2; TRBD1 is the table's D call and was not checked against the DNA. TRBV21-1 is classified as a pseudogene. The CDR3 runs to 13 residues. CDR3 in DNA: TGTGCCAGCAGCGTTCAGGGTAACTATGGCTACACCTTC. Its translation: CASSVQGNYGYTF.